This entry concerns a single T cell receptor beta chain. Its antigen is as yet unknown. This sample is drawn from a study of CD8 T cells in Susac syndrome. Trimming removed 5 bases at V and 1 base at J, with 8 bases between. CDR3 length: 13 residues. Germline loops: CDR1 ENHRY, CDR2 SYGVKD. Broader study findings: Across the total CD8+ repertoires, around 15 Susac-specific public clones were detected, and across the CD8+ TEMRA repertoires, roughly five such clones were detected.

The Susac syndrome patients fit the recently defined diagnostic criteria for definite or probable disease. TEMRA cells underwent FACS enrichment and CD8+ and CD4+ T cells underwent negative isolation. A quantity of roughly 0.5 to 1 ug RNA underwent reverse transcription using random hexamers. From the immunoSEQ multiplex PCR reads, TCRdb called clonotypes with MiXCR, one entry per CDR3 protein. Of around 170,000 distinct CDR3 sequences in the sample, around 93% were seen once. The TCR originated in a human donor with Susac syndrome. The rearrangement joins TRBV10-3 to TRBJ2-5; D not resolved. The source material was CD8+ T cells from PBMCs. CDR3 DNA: TGTGCCATCAGTCCTGCAGCCCAAGAGACCCAGTACTTC. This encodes CAISPAAQETQYF.